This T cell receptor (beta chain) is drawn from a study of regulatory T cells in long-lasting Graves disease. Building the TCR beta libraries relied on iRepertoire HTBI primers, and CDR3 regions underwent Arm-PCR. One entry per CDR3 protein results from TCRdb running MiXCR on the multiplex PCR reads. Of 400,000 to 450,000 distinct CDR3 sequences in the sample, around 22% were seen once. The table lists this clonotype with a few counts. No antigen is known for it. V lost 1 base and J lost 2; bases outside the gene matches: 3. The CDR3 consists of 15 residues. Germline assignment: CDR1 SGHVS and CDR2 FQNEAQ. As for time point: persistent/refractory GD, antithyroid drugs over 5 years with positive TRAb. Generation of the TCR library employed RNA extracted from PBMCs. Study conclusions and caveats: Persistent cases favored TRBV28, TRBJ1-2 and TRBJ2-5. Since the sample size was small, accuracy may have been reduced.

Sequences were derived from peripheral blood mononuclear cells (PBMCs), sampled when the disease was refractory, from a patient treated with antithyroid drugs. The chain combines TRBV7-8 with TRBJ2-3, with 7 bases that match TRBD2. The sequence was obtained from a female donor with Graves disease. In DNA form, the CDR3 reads TGTGCCAGCAGCTTAGAGGGAGGGTCCACAGATACGCAGTATTTT. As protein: CASSLEGGSTDTQYF.